This is a list of T cell receptor beta chains from one sample in a study of patients and donors after allogeneic stem cell transplantation. TCRdb processed the RT-PCR reads anew with MiXCR; each CDR3 protein has one entry. Among 70,000 to 95,000 distinct CDR3 sequences listed, roughly 5.2% were seen once. Sequencing was done on a sample of blood, either unsorted or a sorted T cell fraction (not recorded which). These TCRs come from a human donor who was either an allogeneic HSCT recipient or a stem cell or donor lymphocyte infusion donor (not recorded which). It is not recorded whose cells these are; they may come from a transplant donor. CDR3s include the opening cysteine and the closing phenylalanine or tryptophan. The D gene is left open where the match is weak. Clone size, where shown, is once, few, many, or a class for clones that have expanded.

J: TRBJ1-5
D: -
V: TRBV5-1
size: many
CDR3: CASSLGTADNQPQHF
DNA: TGCGCCAGCAGCTTGGGGACGGCAGACAATCAGCCCCAGCATTTT

J: TRBJ1-2
D: -
V: TRBV19
size: many
CDR3: CASSSPGKQVGGGYTF
DNA: TGTGCCAGCTCCAGTCCAGGGAAACAGGTCGGAGGTGGCTACACCTTC

J: TRBJ2-5
D: TRBD2
V: TRBV12-3/TRBV12-4
size: -
CDR3: CASSPGTSRETQYF
DNA: TGTGCCAGCAGCCCAGGGACTAGCAGAGAGACCCAGTACTTC

J: TRBJ1-4
D: -
V: TRBV20-1
size: many
CDR3: CSAPRTGINEKLFF
DNA: TGCAGTGCTCCTCGGACGGGGATTAATGAAAAACTGTTTTTT

J: TRBJ1-1
D: -
V: TRBV7-3
size: few
CDR3: CASSPGPRENTEAFF
DNA: TGTGCCAGCAGCCCGGGACCGAGGGAGAACACTGAAGCTTTCTTT

J: TRBJ2-1
D: TRBD2
V: TRBV18
size: many
CDR3: CASSSSSGVQFF
DNA: TGTGCCAGCTCAAGCTCCAGCGGGGTTCAGTTCTTC

J: TRBJ1-6
D: TRBD1
V: TRBV20-1
size: many
CDR3: CSARDRNNSPLHF
DNA: TGCAGTGCTAGGGACAGGAATAATTCACCCCTCCACTTT

J: TRBJ1-5
D: -
V: TRBV19
size: many
CDR3: CASSIGARLNQPQHF
DNA: TGTGCCAGTAGTATCGGTGCACGGCTCAATCAGCCCCAGCATTTT

J: TRBJ1-1
D: TRBD1
V: TRBV20-1
size: many
CDR3: CSALRPGGTNTEAFF
DNA: TGCAGTGCCTTACGACCAGGGGGCACGAACACTGAAGCTTTCTTT

J: TRBJ2-5
D: -
V: TRBV7-9
size: many
CDR3: CASSLVETQYF
DNA: TGTGCCAGCAGCTTGGTGGAGACCCAGTACTTC

J: TRBJ1-1
D: TRBD1
V: TRBV2
size: many
CDR3: CASSLQGANTEAFF
DNA: TGTGCCAGCAGTCTACAGGGGGCAAACACTGAAGCTTTCTTT

J: TRBJ2-3
D: TRBD2
V: TRBV6-2/TRBV6-3
size: many
CDR3: CASTFRAPSGRAGDTQYF
DNA: TGTGCCAGCACCTTCCGGGCCCCTAGCGGGAGGGCCGGAGATACGCAGTATTTT

J: TRBJ2-1
D: TRBD2
V: TRBV12-3/TRBV12-4
size: many
CDR3: CASSFLAGGDNEQFF
DNA: TGTGCCAGCAGTTTCCTAGCGGGGGGGGACAATGAGCAGTTCTTC

J: TRBJ1-1
D: -
V: TRBV20-1
size: many
CDR3: CSASGVWGLMNTEAFF
DNA: TGCAGTGCTAGCGGGGTGTGGGGTCTAATGAACACTGAAGCTTTCTTT

J: TRBJ2-3
D: TRBD2
V: TRBV20-1
size: -
CDR3: CSARDMAGVRTDTQYF
DNA: TGCAGTGCTAGAGATATGGCGGGAGTGAGGACAGATACGCAGTATTTT

J: TRBJ1-2
D: -
V: TRBV13
size: few
CDR3: CATPRQDLGGYTF
DNA: TGTGCCACTCCTCGACAGGATTTGGGCGGCTACACCTTC

J: TRBJ2-2
D: -
V: TRBV3-1
size: few
CDR3: CASSPQAGFNTGELFF
DNA: TGTGCCAGCAGCCCGCAGGCGGGGTTTAACACCGGGGAGCTGTTTTTT

J: TRBJ1-5
D: -
V: TRBV5-8
size: many
CDR3: CASSSPGRTNQPQHF
DNA: TGTGCCAGCAGCTCCCCGGGCAGGACCAATCAGCCCCAGCATTTT

J: TRBJ1-2
D: -
V: TRBV12-3/TRBV12-4
size: many
CDR3: CASSPETGGGYTF
DNA: TGTGCCAGCAGTCCCGAGACAGGAGGTGGCTACACCTTC

J: TRBJ1-1
D: -
V: TRBV20-1
size: many
CDR3: CSALHGRMGEAFF
DNA: TGCAGCGCACTGCACGGCAGGATGGGAGAAGCTTTCTTT

J: TRBJ2-1
D: -
V: TRBV5-1
size: many
CDR3: CASSLTGTTYNEQFF
DNA: TGCGCCAGCAGCTTGACCGGAACCACCTACAATGAGCAGTTCTTC

J: TRBJ1-1
D: -
V: TRBV18
size: -
CDR3: CASSPQVSDEAFF
DNA: TGTGCCAGCTCACCACAGGTTTCCGATGAAGCTTTCTTT

J: TRBJ2-4
D: TRBD2
V: TRBV4-1
size: few
CDR3: CASSQVPLGAGGLLAKNIQYF
DNA: TGCGCCAGCAGCCAAGTGCCCCTAGGGGCGGGGGGGCTTCTAGCCAAAAACATTCAGTACTTC

J: TRBJ1-2
D: TRBD1
V: TRBV5-6
size: many
CDR3: CASSRDRNGYTF
DNA: TGTGCCAGCAGCCGGGACAGGAATGGCTACACCTTC

J: TRBJ1-2
D: -
V: TRBV7-8
size: many
CDR3: CASSFSVRAQDNGYTF
DNA: TGTGCCAGCAGCTTCTCCGTCAGGGCACAGGATAATGGCTACACCTTC

J: TRBJ1-2
D: -
V: TRBV20-1
size: many
CDR3: CSARPADDYGYTF
DNA: TGCAGTGCTAGACCGGCAGATGATTATGGCTACACCTTC

J: TRBJ2-2
D: TRBD1
V: TRBV27
size: many
CDR3: CASSLFLGTGSGELFF
DNA: TGTGCCAGCAGTTTATTTTTGGGGACAGGCTCCGGGGAGCTGTTTTTT

J: TRBJ1-1
D: -
V: TRBV4-2
size: many
CDR3: CASSLTRSEAFF
DNA: TGTGCCAGCAGCCTAACCCGCAGCGAGGCTTTCTTT

J: TRBJ2-1
D: TRBD2
V: TRBV11-2
size: many
CDR3: CASSPGRYNEQFF
DNA: TGTGCCAGCAGCCCCGGGAGGTACAATGAGCAGTTCTTC

J: TRBJ2-6
D: TRBD2
V: TRBV12-3/TRBV12-4
size: many
CDR3: CASSLLASGFSGANVLTF
DNA: TGTGCCAGCAGTTTATTGGCTAGCGGATTCTCTGGGGCCAACGTCCTGACTTTC

J: TRBJ1-1
D: -
V: TRBV7-2
size: few
CDR3: CASSLSAGQFPEAFF
DNA: TGTGCCAGCAGCTTATCCGCCGGACAGTTTCCTGAAGCTTTCTTT

J: TRBJ1-1
D: -
V: TRBV11-2
size: many
CDR3: CASSLEPGSNTEAFF
DNA: TGTGCCAGCAGCTTAGAGCCGGGATCGAACACTGAAGCTTTCTTT

J: TRBJ1-6
D: TRBD1
V: TRBV3-1
size: many
CDR3: CASSQSIFNRGRGNSPLHF
DNA: TGTGCCAGCAGCCAAAGTATATTCAACAGGGGGCGCGGTAATTCACCCCTCCACTTT

J: TRBJ2-3
D: TRBD2
V: TRBV28
size: many
CDR3: CASSLGLAGGPDTQYF
DNA: TGTGCCAGCAGTTTAGGACTAGCGGGGGGACCAGATACGCAGTATTTT

J: TRBJ2-7
D: -
V: TRBV6-1
size: few
CDR3: CASSGRGGTASYEQYF
DNA: TGTGCCAGCAGTGGAAGAGGGGGGACAGCTTCCTACGAGCAGTACTTC

J: TRBJ1-2
D: TRBD1
V: TRBV12-5
size: many
CDR3: CASGLGGTVYGYTF
DNA: TGTGCTAGTGGTTTGGGCGGGACAGTCTATGGCTACACCTTC

J: TRBJ1-2
D: -
V: TRBV27
size: many
CDR3: CASSLQGIGYGYTF
DNA: TGTGCCAGCAGTTTACAGGGTATAGGATATGGCTACACCTTC

J: TRBJ2-1
D: -
V: TRBV5-1
size: many
CDR3: CASSFTRAGNEQFF
DNA: TGCGCCAGCAGCTTTACCAGGGCGGGCAATGAGCAGTTCTTC

J: TRBJ2-3
D: TRBD2
V: TRBV5-1
size: -
CDR3: CASSLRLAGGDTQYF
DNA: TGCGCCAGCAGCTTAAGACTAGCGGGAGGAGATACGCAGTATTTT

J: TRBJ1-4
D: TRBD1
V: TRBV2
size: many
CDR3: CASGSQGAGEKLFF
DNA: TGTGCCAGCGGGTCGCAGGGGGCAGGAGAAAAACTGTTTTTT

J: TRBJ2-1
D: TRBD1
V: TRBV3-1
size: many
CDR3: CASSHLGQGFYNEQFF
DNA: TGTGCCAGCAGCCACCTGGGACAGGGGTTCTACAATGAGCAGTTCTTC